The T cell receptor (beta chain) under discussion was sequenced for a study of identifying expanded T cells in peripheral blood. Broader study findings: Technical replicates showed roughly 1.2 changed clones; around 2 weeks around 15; four weeks 19. Roughly 2-week clone count variance significantly increased as total template count grew.

V shed 5 bases and J shed 6 bases, with 17 bases lying between them. This CDR3 has 14 amino acids. Looked up from germline, CDR1 is MNHEY and CDR2 is SVGAGI. Only in-frame clones appear in the TCRdb table, and some are missing; sequencing was by immunoSEQ multiplex PCR. This table has 70,000 to 95,000 clones, 88% appearing once. Comment on this clone: Its target is unknown.

During the collection period, no donor immune events like infections were recorded. The chain uses TRBV6-5 and TRBJ2-7, with D perhaps assigned TRBD1 or TRBD2 (6 bases each). This clonotype was obtained from a person aged 18 to 75 in good health. The sample taken for sequencing was blood. The CDR3 sequence: CASSNGGLLAEQYF. The CDR3 DNA is TGTGCCAGCAGTAACGGGGGCCTCTTGGCCGAGCAGTACTTC.